This T cell receptor (beta chain) was sequenced during a study of shared clonotypes between healthy human individuals. Clones were read by immunoSEQ multiplex PCR, and TCRdb kept only the in-frame ones, dropping some. Found here are around 2.1 million clones, approximately 94% of them singletons; the top ten hold over 1.5%. CD8 cells regarded as naive lacked CD45RO, were positively chosen for CCR7, and omitted terminally differentiated effector memory CD45RA+ cells. The CDR3 is 12 amino acids. Trimming left V 4 bases short and J 5 bases short, with 6 bases between. The germline V gene has CDR1 LNHNV and CDR2 YYDKDF (reference sequence).

This clonotype was sampled from a man aged 18 to 30 in good health. Some clones in this sample may be carry-over from other donors' samples. The sample consisted of naive CD8+ T cells from PBMCs. The chain has TRBV15 and TRBJ1-5; D unresolved. CDR3 DNA sequence: TGTGCCACCAGCAAAAAGTATCAGCCCCAGCATTTT. Translated, it gives CATSKKYQPQHF.